A single sample gave rise to the 30 T cell receptor beta chains below, sequenced in a study of breast tumors, draining lymph nodes, adjacent tissues. TCRdb reprocessed the multiplex PCR reads with MiXCR, giving one entry per CDR3 protein. The table has about 200,000 distinct CDR3 sequences, roughly 31% seen once. Samples came from axillary lymph nodes draining the breast cancer. The sample taken for sequencing was axillary lymph node tissue. The receptor source for this set is a female donor with breast cancer. Some clones in this sample may be carry-over from other donors' samples.

To note about this clonotype: One end of the junction is discordant with germline, which a read error may explain. J is TRBJ2-6 and V is TRBV5-1, with D perhaps assigned TRBD1 or TRBD2 (7 bases each). CDR1 and CDR2 (germline): SGHRS, YFSETQ. CDR3 length: 18 residues. CDR3 sequence: CASSLGAGDSRGVNVLTF. CDR3 in DNA: TGCGCCAGCAGCCTGGGCGCGGGAGACTCCAGGGGGGTCAACGTCCTGACTTTC.

This clonotype was counted many times. The chain's CDR3 is CSARWDLGVEKLFF. CDR3 sequence (DNA): TGCAGTGCTAGATGGGACCTTGGTGTTGAAAAACTGTTTTTT. V gene TRBV20-1 combines with J gene TRBJ1-4, with D possibly matching TRBD1 (5 bases). Looked up from germline, CDR1 is DFQATT and CDR2 is SNEGSKA (reference sequence). Between the trimmed V and J ends, which lost 2 bases and 7 bases, there was a span of 14 bases. CDR3 size: 14 residues.

This clonotype has ten or more counts. The gene calls are TRBV7-8 and TRBJ1-5, with 9 nucleotides matching TRBD1. The CDR3 sequence is 17 residues long. The V gene's germline CDR1 is SGHVS and CDR2 FQNEAQ. Trimming removed 5 bases from V and 1 base from J; junction bases left unmatched: 9. CDR3 sequence (DNA): TGTGCCAGCAGCCCGCGCTACAGGGGGCAAAGCAATCAGCCCCAGCATTTT. Translation: CASSPRYRGQSNQPQHF. The full variable domain, with the rest looked up from reference TRBV7-8 and TRBJ1-5, is GAGVSQSPRYKVAKRGQDVALRCDPISGHVSLFWYQQALGQGPEFLTYFQNEAQLDKSGLPSDRFFAERPEGSVSTLKIQRTQQEDSAVYLCASSPRYRGQSNQPQHFGDGTRLSIL.

This clonotype is a singleton in its sample. Since a much larger clone is just one base distant, this may be a read error. The CDR3 does not close with the conserved phenylalanine or tryptophan, likely indicating a read error. This rearrangement joins TRBV4-1 to TRBJ2-2; D tentatively reads TRBD1 or TRBD2 (5 bases each). V lost 3 bases to trimming and J lost 1 base, with 9 bases between them. Germline CDR1 MGHRA, CDR2 YSYEKL. The CDR3 loop spans 15 amino acids. The CDR3 DNA sequence: TGCGCCAGCAGCCACGGGACCCAGAACACCGGGGAGCTGTTTGTT. This encodes CASSHGTQNTGELFV.

This clonotype was picked up many times. The rearrangement links TRBV7-2 to TRBJ2-7; D call uncertain. This CDR3 is built from 13 residues. Per germline, CDR1 SGHTA and CDR2 FQGNSA. V gave up 4 bases and J gave up 4 bases, with 11 bases separating them. For the CDR3, the DNA is TGTGCCAGCAGCTCTCGGACCTCATACGAGCAGTACTTC. It translates to CASSSRTSYEQYF.

The sample holds many counts of this clonotype. CDR3: CASSSSGGAYNEQFF. The CDR3 DNA reads TGTGCCAGCAGTTCGAGCGGGGGGGCCTACAATGAGCAGTTCTTC. The V call is TRBV6-2 or TRBV6-3, the J call TRBJ2-1, with 10 bases identical to TRBD2. CDR1 is MNHEY, CDR2 SVGEGT, per germline. The CDR3 has 15 residues. The V gene end was trimmed by 4 bases and the J gene end by 2 bases; junction bases not matched to a gene: 2.

This clonotype has a count of ten or more. V is TRBV6-2 or TRBV6-3 and J is TRBJ2-2; tentatively, D is TRBD1 (5 bases). Germline assignment: CDR1 MNHEY and CDR2 SVGEGT. This CDR3 spans 12 amino acids. V lost 7 bases to trimming and J lost 9 bases, with 12 bases between them. CDR3 residues: CASTSDSRELFF. The CDR3 DNA reads TGTGCCAGCACTTCCGACAGTAGGGAGCTGTTTTTT.

This clonotype was recorded at least ten times. The chain recombines TRBV20-1 with TRBJ1-5; 7 nucleotides line up with TRBD1. This CDR3 is built from 13 residues. Unmatched junction bases numbered 6, after V lost 5 bases and J lost 5 bases. From germline, CDR1 is DFQATT and CDR2 SNEGSKA (reference sequence). The CDR3 coding sequence is TGCAGTGCTCGGACAGGCCCACATCAGCCCCAGCATTTT. The encoded protein is CSARTGPHQPQHF.

In this sample, this clonotype turned up many times. The chain employs TRBV20-1 and TRBJ2-7; 9 bases match TRBD1. The CDR3 totals 13 residues. CDR1 DFQATT and CDR2 SNEGSKA come from the germline V gene (reference sequence). J lost 6 bases, V lost 6 bases, and 9 bases had no gene match. The CDR3 coding sequence is TGCAGTGCCGAGGACAGGGGACTGGGCGAGCAGTACTTC. The encoded protein is CSAEDRGLGEQYF.

This clonotype has just a few counts. This sequence joins TRBV5-1 and TRBJ1-1; tentatively, D is TRBD1 (5 bases). V lost 2 bases and J 0 bases, leaving 11 bases between the germline ends. Germline CDR1 SGHRS, CDR2 YFSETQ. The CDR3 has 15 residues. The DNA of the CDR3 is TGCGCCAGCAGCTTAGATGGGGCAGTGAACACTGAAGCTTTCTTT. This gives the protein CASSLDGAVNTEAFF. The whole variable domain, remainder taken from reference TRBV5-1 and TRBJ1-1, is KAGVTQTPRYLIKTRGQQVTLSCSPISGHRSVSWYQQTPGQGLQFLFEYFSETQRNKGNFPGRFSGRQFSNSRSEMNVSTLELGDSALYLCASSLDGAVNTEAFFGQGTRLTVV.

Remarks on this clonotype: This may arise from a read error, as a much more abundant clone is one base away. This chain uses TRBV6-6 with TRBJ2-1; tentatively, D is TRBD1 or TRBD2 (6 bases each). V was trimmed by 5 bases and J by 15 bases, leaving 17 bases between them. This CDR3 region has 12 residues. Germline V CDR1 and CDR2: MNHNY, SVGAGI (reference sequence). This chain's CDR3 is CASSLPGGLGFF. The CDR3 coding sequence is TGTGCCAGCAGTCTTCCCGGGGGCCTAGGGTTCTTC.

This clonotype was seen many times. CDR3 in DNA: TGTGCCAGCAGATCTACCCCGCGGGACACACATTCACCCCTCCACTTT. It codes for CASRSTPRDTHSPLHF. The chain recombines TRBV7-8 with TRBJ1-6; possibly TRBD1 for D (6 bases). The CDR3 runs 16 residues. The V gene's germline CDR1 is SGHVS and CDR2 FQNEAQ. Trimming left V 6 bases short and J 8 bases short, with 20 bases between.

There are a few counts of this clonotype. The chain carries TRBV20-1 and TRBJ2-2; TRBD2 matches at 9 bases. This CDR3 region has 16 residues. CDR1 is DFQATT and CDR2 is SNEGSKA in the germline V gene (reference sequence). V trimming: 1 base; J trimming: 4 bases; junction bases outside the gene matches: 7. This chain's CDR3 is CSARALAGTTTGELFF. The CDR3, as DNA: TGCAGTGCTAGAGCCCTAGCGGGAACGACCACCGGGGAGCTGTTTTTT.

Ten or more counts support this clonotype. The chain couples TRBV6-5 to TRBJ2-7, with D hard to call. CDR1 and CDR2 from the germline V gene are MNHEY and SVGAGI. Trimming cost V 5 bases and J 5 bases, with 13 bases left between them. The CDR3 has 13 amino acids. The CDR3 spells CASSPHPTDEQYF. The CDR3 DNA reads as TGTGCCAGCAGTCCCCACCCCACGGACGAGCAGTACTTC.

This clonotype was counted at least ten times. CDR3: CASSGAPRTGELFF. CDR3 nucleotides: TGTGCCAGCAGTGGGGCCCCTCGCACCGGGGAGCTGTTTTTT. V gene TRBV2 combines with J gene TRBJ2-2; D not resolved. Germline assignment: CDR1 SNHLY and CDR2 FYNNEI. This CDR3 contains 14 residues. V was shortened by 4 bases and J by 4 bases, with 10 bases between the two germline ends.

The V call is TRBV19, the J call TRBJ1-2; TRBD1 might be the D (5 bases). This CDR3 spans 16 amino acids. Trimming pared 5 bases from V and 1 base from J, leaving 17 bases between. Looked up from germline, CDR1 is LNHDA and CDR2 is SQIVND (reference sequence). CDR3 in amino acids: CASSFGAALRNYGYTF. The DNA for the CDR3 is TGTGCCAGTAGTTTCGGGGCGGCTTTACGTAACTATGGCTACACCTTC.

A word on this clonotype: A read error is possible here, since a much larger clone lies one base away. It is likely a read error, because the conserved phenylalanine at the end of the CDR3 is missing. The CDR3 DNA sequence: TGTGCCAGCAGCGAAGGACTAGCGGGCTACGAGCAGTACCTC. This codes for CASSEGLAGYEQYL. The rearrangement joins TRBV7-9 to TRBJ2-7; 11 bases are a match to TRBD2. Per the germline V gene, CDR1 is SEHNR and CDR2 is FQNEAQ (reference sequence). Losses at the gene ends were 5 bases for V and 3 bases for J; bases not matched to a gene: 3. The CDR3 is 14 amino acids.

This clonotype was counted ten times or more. CDR3 region: CASSLDLGRGYEQYF. The CDR3 DNA reads TGTGCCAGCAGCTTAGATCTGGGGCGGGGCTACGAGCAGTACTTC. J is TRBJ2-7 and V is TRBV11-2; maybe TRBD2 (6 bases). The CDR3 consists of 15 residues. V lost 0 bases to trimming and J lost 3 bases, with 12 bases between them. In germline, CDR1 is SGHAT, CDR2 FQNNGV.

The sample holds one count of this clonotype. A read error may account for a junction end that differs from germline. The CDR3 DNA follows: TGCGCCAGCAGCTCCTCTCGCCAGGGGTCCAATTCACCCCCCCACTTT. This translates into CASSSSRQGSNSPPHF. The V call is TRBV7-2, the J call TRBJ1-6; D is perhaps TRBD1 (6 bases). This CDR3 contains 16 residues. From germline, CDR1 is SGHTA and CDR2 FQGNSA.

This clonotype was found a few times. Given a much more abundant clone one base away, this may be a read error. The chain recombines TRBV6-6 with TRBJ1-5; no firm D call. This CDR3 has 13 residues. Per the germline V gene, CDR1 is MNHNY and CDR2 is SVGAGI (reference sequence). Trimming removed 5 bases at V and 7 bases at J, with 12 bases between. The CDR3 region is CASSHETWQPQHF. The CDR3 nucleotides read TGTGCCAGCAGTCACGAAACGTGGCAGCCCCAGCATTTT.

As concerns this clonotype: This could be a read error, since a much larger clone is one nucleotide away. Lacking the conserved final phenylalanine or tryptophan, this CDR3 likely reflects a read error. The limits of the CDR3 on the DNA are not certain, so only TCRdb's listed CDR3 is given. Here the CDR3 reads CASLPTGGFSETQHL. This rearrangement joins TRBV7-2 to TRBJ2-5; the table calls TRBD1, which could not be checked here. The V gene's germline CDR1 is SGHTA and CDR2 FQGNSA. Counting both end residues, the CDR3 totals 15 amino acids.

This clonotype was observed at least ten times. The chain joins TRBV20-1 to TRBJ2-1; a weak D match, TRBD2 (6 bases). The CDR3 runs 13 residues. Germline CDR1 DFQATT, CDR2 SNEGSKA (reference sequence). Trimming stripped 6 bases from V and 5 bases from J, with 14 bases between. Written as DNA, the CDR3 is TGCAGTGCAGAGGGACTCCCCAACAATGAGCAGTTCTTC. This encodes CSAEGLPNNEQFF.

This clonotype was counted ten times or more. V usage is TRBV6-6 and J usage is TRBJ2-1; D possibly corresponds to TRBD2 (5 bases). The CDR3 spans 16 residues. V was trimmed by 6 bases and J by 0 bases, leaving 15 bases between them. Germline values: CDR1 MNHNY, CDR2 SVGAGI (reference sequence). Written as DNA, the CDR3 is TGTGCCAGCAGCACTTTAGAGCGGACCTCCTACAATGAGCAGTTCTTC. The encoded protein is CASSTLERTSYNEQFF.

The rearrangement joins TRBV11-2 to TRBJ1-3; D gene unclear. Trimming left V 5 bases short and J 4 bases short, with 15 bases between. In germline, CDR1 is SGHAT, CDR2 FQNNGV. There are 15 residues in the CDR3. For the CDR3, the DNA is TGTGCCAGCAGCCCCTATCGATACGCCGGAAACACCATATATTTT. Translation gives CASSPYRYAGNTIYF.

The genes are TRBV5-6 and TRBJ1-4; 9 nucleotides line up with TRBD1. Germline CDR1 and CDR2: SGHDT and YYEEEE. CDR3 length: 15 residues. J gave up 8 bases and V 4 bases, and 9 bases lay outside the gene matches. CDR3 coding DNA: TGTGCCAGCAGCACCCTGACAGGGGGAAGGGAAAAACTGTTTTTT. Translated: CASSTLTGGREKLFF.

This clonotype appeared many times. CDR3 region: CASSPDLAGWGDNEQFF. The CDR3 bases are TGTGCCAGCAGTCCGGACTTAGCTGGTTGGGGAGACAATGAGCAGTTCTTC. V gene TRBV6-5 combines with J gene TRBJ2-1, with a tentative D call TRBD2 (5 bases). This CDR3 contains 17 residues. Germline CDR1 is MNHEY and CDR2 is SVGAGI. Trimming removed 5 bases from V and 5 bases from J, with 22 bases in between.

This clonotype was recorded many times. J is TRBJ2-6 and V is TRBV29-1; D call uncertain. CDR3 length equals 13 residues. Trimming shortened V by 6 bases and J by 0 bases, and 6 bases separated the two germline ends. Germline-derived CDR1 and CDR2 are SQVTM and ANQGSEA. Written as DNA, the CDR3 is TGCAGCGTCCTGAACTCTGGGGCCAACGTCCTGACTTTC. Protein product: CSVLNSGANVLTF.

The genes are TRBV19 and TRBJ1-1, with D perhaps TRBD1 (6 bases). Between the trimmed V and J ends, which lost 5 bases and 0 bases, there was a span of 7 bases. The CDR3 is 13 amino acids. Germline V gene data show CDR1 as LNHDA and CDR2 as SQIVND (reference sequence). The CDR3 here is CASSGTLNTEAFF. In nucleotides, the CDR3 is TGTGCCAGTAGTGGGACACTGAACACTGAAGCTTTCTTT.

The CDR3 region has the DNA TGCGCCAGCAGCTTGGTATCCAGACAGGGTAGGGCTTTCTTT. Translating gives CASSLVSRQGRAFF. The chain links TRBV5-1 to TRBJ1-1; 7 positions agree with TRBD1. This CDR3 spans 14 amino acids. Germline CDR1 reads SGHRS; CDR2 reads YFSETQ. The trim removed 0 bases at V and 11 bases at J, leaving 10 bases unmatched.

With respect to this clonotype: One end of the junction is discordant with germline, which a read error may explain. The chain couples TRBV6-6 to TRBJ2-2; possibly TRBD1 or TRBD2 for D (5 bases each). The CDR3 consists of 16 residues. Germline loops: CDR1 MNHNY, CDR2 SVGAGI (reference sequence). The CDR3 bases are TGTGCCAGCAGTCACTCCGGGGCCAGGGCGGGCGGGGAGCTGTTTTTT. Translated: CASSHSGARAGGELFF.